What follows are 20 T cell receptor beta chains derived from one specimen sequenced in a study of shared clonotypes between healthy human individuals (dated by TCRdb to between 2020 and 2021). Library preparation was by the immunoSEQ multiplex PCR assay. TCRdb provides this immuneACCESS table in a form limited to in-frame rearrangements. Some clones are lacking; in checked studies, under half of them reflect an unresolved V gene, and why the rest are absent is not known. This sample lists 1.4 million or so clones; less than 99% were detected once. The ten largest clones capture 0.36% of the sample. The sequenced sample consisted of naive CD4+ T cells sorted from blood. The sample's cell subset or site, from its label and the paper: CD45RA+ positively selected. The receptors shown here come from a man aged 30 to 39 in good health.

The J gene is TRBJ2-3, the V gene TRBV27; D is unresolved. V lost 3 bases, J lost 0 bases, and 13 bases lay in between. Germline values: CDR1 MNHEY, CDR2 SMNVEV (reference sequence). The CDR3 is 16 residues long. The CDR3 sequence: CASSLSLGKSTDTQYF. The CDR3 DNA sequence: TGTGCCAGCAGTTTGTCACTTGGAAAAAGCACAGATACGCAGTATTTT.

J is TRBJ2-5 and V is TRBV14; D is possibly TRBD1 or TRBD2 (5 bases each). Trimming pared 2 bases from V and 2 bases from J, leaving 12 bases between. The CDR3 covers 15 residues. CDR1 is SGHDN and CDR2 is FVKESK in the germline V gene. CDR3 nucleotide sequence: TGTGCCAGCAGCCAATTAGGGGAGACTCAAGAGACCCAGTACTTC. Translating gives CASSQLGETQETQYF.

The CDR3 region is CASRRTGNTGELFF. CDR3 DNA: TGTGCCAGCAGAAGGACAGGGAACACCGGGGAGCTGTTTTTT. The chain uses TRBV25-1 and TRBJ2-2; the match to TRBD1 covers 7 bases. This CDR3 contains 14 residues. Germline CDR1 reads MGHDK; CDR2 reads SYGVNS. V shed 6 bases, J shed 1 base, and the junction held 2 bases outside the gene matches.

CDR3 region: CASSSSGRAYEQYF. DNA of the CDR3: TGTGCCAGTAGCAGCAGCGGGAGGGCCTACGAGCAGTACTTC. This rearrangement joins TRBV19 to TRBJ2-7, with 10 bases fitting TRBD2. The CDR3 runs 14 residues. Trimming cost V 6 bases and J 2 bases; bases outside gene matches: 4. The germline V gene has CDR1 LNHDA and CDR2 SQIVND (reference sequence).

The chain recombines TRBV7-2 with TRBJ1-2; tentative D call: TRBD1 (5 bases). V shed 2 bases and J shed 7 bases, with 11 bases lying between them. The V gene's germline CDR1 is SGHTA and CDR2 FQGNSA. The CDR3 runs 13 residues. The CDR3 loop reads CASSLQGRAGYTF. The CDR3 DNA follows: TGTGCCAGCAGCTTACAGGGCAGGGCTGGCTACACCTTC.

The DNA of the CDR3 is TGTGCCAGCAGCTCCCCCCCGACTAGCGGGAGCATGAAGAACACCGGGGAGCTGTTTTTT. Translated: CASSSPPTSGSMKNTGELFF. This sequence joins TRBV7-6 and TRBJ2-2; 12 positions match TRBD2. CDR1 SGHVS and CDR2 FNYEAQ come from the germline V gene. V was clipped by 4 bases and J by 1 base; unmatched bases: 13. The CDR3 has 20 residues.

Worth noting for this clone: One end of the junction fails to match germline, which may point to a read error. This chain joins TRBV7-2 and TRBJ2-1, with D perhaps matching TRBD2 (5 bases). The CDR3 length is 12 residues. Germline V CDR1 and CDR2: SGHTA, FQGNSA. The CDR3, as DNA: TGTGCCAGCAGCTTAGCCCTAGCTCCCTCTCTCTTC. Translation gives CASSLALAPSLF.

The chain carries TRBV5-1 and TRBJ2-7; D is undetermined. Germline lookup yields CDR1 SGHRS and CDR2 YFSETQ. Trimming pared 4 bases from V and 4 bases from J, leaving 15 bases between. The CDR3 length is 14 residues. The CDR3 protein is CASSPEGQTYEQYF. The CDR3 DNA sequence: TGCGCCAGCAGCCCCGAAGGCCAAACTTACGAGCAGTACTTC.

The chain employs TRBV9 and TRBJ2-2; 10 bases agree with TRBD1. The CDR3 contains 17 residues. Germline values: CDR1 SGDLS, CDR2 YYNGEE. Trimming at V came to 0 bases and at J to 0 bases, leaving 2 bases not matched to a gene. The CDR3 protein is CASSVAGTGANTGELFF. The CDR3 coding sequence is TGTGCCAGCAGCGTAGCTGGGACAGGGGCGAACACCGGGGAGCTGTTTTTT.

V is TRBV4-3 and J is TRBJ2-3; maybe TRBD2 (6 bases). Germline V gene sequence: CDR1 LGHNA, CDR2 YSLEER. The length of the CDR3 is 16 residues. V was pared by 4 bases and J by 3 bases, with 17 bases between. CDR3 protein: CASSPRLGLGTDTQYF. The CDR3 region has the DNA TGCGCCAGCAGCCCTCGACTAGGATTGGGGACAGATACGCAGTATTTT.

V is TRBV6-5 and J is TRBJ2-1; 7 bases are shared with TRBD1. Trimming took 6 bases from V and 6 from J; bases not matched to a gene: 8. From germline, CDR1 is MNHEY and CDR2 SVGAGI. The CDR3 spans 14 residues. The CDR3 DNA is TGTGCCAGCAGACCGGGACAGTTTTTCAATGAGCAGTTCTTC. Amino acids: CASRPGQFFNEQFF.

V is TRBV6-5 and J is TRBJ2-7; D is perhaps TRBD1 or TRBD2 (6 bases each). This CDR3 has 13 amino acids. Germline CDR1 and CDR2: MNHEY and SVGAGI. The ends were cut back, 8 bases at V and 0 bases at J, with 11 bases in the middle. CDR3 coding DNA: TGTGCCAGCCGGGGGCACAGCTCCTACGAGCAGTACTTC. It yields the protein CASRGHSSYEQYF.

The chain uses TRBV5-1 and TRBJ2-4; the match to TRBD2 covers 12 bases. The CDR3 is made up of 18 amino acids. Germline V lookup: CDR1 SGHRS, CDR2 YFSETQ. V dropped 5 bases and J dropped 3; count of bases not matched to a gene: 12. The CDR3 nucleotides read TGCGCCAGCAGTCTGACTAGCGGGAGTTCCCTGGGCAAAAACATTCAGTACTTC. Encoded protein: CASSLTSGSSLGKNIQYF.

This rearrangement joins TRBV28 to TRBJ2-1; D possibly corresponds to TRBD2 (6 bases). The V end was cut by 5 bases, the J end by 12 bases, with 17 bases between. Germline V gene lookup returns CDR1 MDHEN and CDR2 SYDVKM. This CDR3 comprises 13 residues. The CDR3 spells CASSPQTRGRQFF. CDR3 DNA sequence: TGTGCCAGCAGTCCCCAGACTAGAGGCCGGCAGTTCTTC.

The rearrangement uses TRBV30 and TRBJ2-5, with 9 bases matching TRBD1. Germline V gives CDR1 GTSNPN, CDR2 SVGIG (reference sequence). CDR3 length equals 16 residues. V lost 2 bases, J lost 4 bases, and 11 bases stayed unmatched. CDR3 coding DNA: TGTGCCTGGAGTCTCTTTACAGGGGGCTGGGGAGAGACCCAGTACTTC. Protein sequence: CAWSLFTGGWGETQYF.

The CDR3 DNA is TGTGCCAGCAGCCTGGGGGTCGACAGGGATGTTCGGAACTATGGCTACACCTTC. Encoded protein: CASSLGVDRDVRNYGYTF. J is TRBJ1-2 and V is TRBV7-9; 7 bases agree with TRBD1. The CDR3 is made up of 18 amino acids. CDR1 is SEHNR and CDR2 is FQNEAQ in the germline V gene (reference sequence). The V gene end was trimmed by 5 bases and the J gene end by 2 bases; junction bases not matched to a gene: 17.

Regarding this clone: This specimen includes other DNA sequences encoding the same CDR3. As DNA, the CDR3 is TGTGCCAGTAGTATAGCCGGGAACACCGGGGAGCTGTTTTTT. This codes for CASSIAGNTGELFF. The chain employs TRBV19 and TRBJ2-2; D is uncertain. V lost 1 base and J 1 base, leaving 4 bases between the germline ends. There are 14 residues in the CDR3. Germline-derived CDR1 and CDR2 are LNHDA and SQIVND (reference sequence).

In its sample, this clone was seen once. The chain is built from TRBV2 and TRBJ2-5, with 10 bases aligning to TRBD1. Germline CDR1 is SNHLY and CDR2 is FYNNEI. The CDR3 is 14 residues long. V gave up 7 bases and J gave up 6 bases; unmatched junction bases: 8. CDR3 sequence (DNA): TGTGCCAGCACCGTTTGGACAGGGGGACAGACCCAGTACTTC. Amino acids: CASTVWTGGQTQYF.

The rearrangement joins TRBV11-3 to TRBJ2-3; D possibly corresponds to TRBD2 (6 bases). V dropped 5 bases and J dropped 8 bases, with 14 bases sitting between them. The CDR3 is made up of 13 amino acids. Germline lookup yields CDR1 SGHNT and CDR2 YENEEA. CDR3 region: CASSPRDSFTQYF. CDR3 DNA sequence: TGTGCCAGCAGCCCCCGGGACTCATTTACGCAGTATTTT.

The chain employs TRBV19 and TRBJ1-2; D gene unclear. CDR1 is LNHDA and CDR2 is SQIVND in the germline V gene (reference sequence). The length of the CDR3 is 13 residues. The V end was cut by 8 bases, the J end by 4 bases, with 14 bases between. The CDR3: CASPNHLSYGYTF. The CDR3 nucleotides read TGTGCCAGTCCCAATCACCTGAGCTATGGCTACACCTTC.